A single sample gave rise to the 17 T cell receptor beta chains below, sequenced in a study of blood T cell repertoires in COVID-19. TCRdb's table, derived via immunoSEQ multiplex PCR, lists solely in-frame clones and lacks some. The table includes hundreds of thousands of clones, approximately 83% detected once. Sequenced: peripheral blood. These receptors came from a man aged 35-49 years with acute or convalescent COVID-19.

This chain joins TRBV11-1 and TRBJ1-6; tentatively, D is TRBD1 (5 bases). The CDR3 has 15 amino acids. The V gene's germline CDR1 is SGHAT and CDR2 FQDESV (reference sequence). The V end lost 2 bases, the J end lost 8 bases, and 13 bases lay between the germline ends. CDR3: CASSLMVGRDSPLHF. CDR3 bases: TGTGCCAGCAGCTTAATGGTGGGGCGAGATTCACCCCTCCACTTT.

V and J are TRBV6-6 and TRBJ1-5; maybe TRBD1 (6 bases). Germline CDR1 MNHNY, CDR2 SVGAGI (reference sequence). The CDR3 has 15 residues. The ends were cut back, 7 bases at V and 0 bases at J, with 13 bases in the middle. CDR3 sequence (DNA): TGTGCCAGCAAGGGGGACGGACATAGCAATCAGCCCCAGCATTTT. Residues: CASKGDGHSNQPQHF.

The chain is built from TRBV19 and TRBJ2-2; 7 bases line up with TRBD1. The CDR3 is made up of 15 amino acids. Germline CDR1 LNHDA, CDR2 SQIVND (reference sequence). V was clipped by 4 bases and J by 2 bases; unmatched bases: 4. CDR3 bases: TGTGCCAGTAGTACGGGACAGTCTAACACCGGGGAGCTGTTTTTT. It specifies CASSTGQSNTGELFF. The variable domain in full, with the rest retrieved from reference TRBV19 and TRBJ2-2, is DGGITQSPKYLFRKEGQNVTLSCEQNLNHDAMYWYRQDPGQGLRLIYYSQIVNDFQKGDIAEGYSVSREKKESFPLTVTSAQKNPTAFYLCASSTGQSNTGELFFGEGSRLTVL.

The CDR3 here is CASSQDYSSSGNTIYF. The CDR3 bases are TGTGCCAGCAGCCAAGACTACAGCTCGTCTGGAAACACCATATATTTT. V is TRBV4-2 and J is TRBJ1-3; D is undetermined. Germline V lookup: CDR1 LGHNA, CDR2 YNFKEQ. Trimming stripped 0 bases from V and 1 base from J, with 10 bases between. This CDR3 has 16 residues.

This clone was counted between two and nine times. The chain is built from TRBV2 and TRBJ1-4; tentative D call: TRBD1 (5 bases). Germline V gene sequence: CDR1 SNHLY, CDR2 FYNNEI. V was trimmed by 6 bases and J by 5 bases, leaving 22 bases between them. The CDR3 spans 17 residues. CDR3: CASRDRVQGGRNEKLFF. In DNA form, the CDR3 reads TGTGCCAGCAGGGACCGGGTTCAGGGTGGTAGGAATGAAAAACTGTTTTTT.

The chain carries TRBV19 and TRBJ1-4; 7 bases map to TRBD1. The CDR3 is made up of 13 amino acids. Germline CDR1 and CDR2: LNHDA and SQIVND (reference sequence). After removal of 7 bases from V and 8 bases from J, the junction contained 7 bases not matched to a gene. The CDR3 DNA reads TGTGCCAGTACCCCGACAGGGAACGAAAAACTGTTTTTT. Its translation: CASTPTGNEKLFF.

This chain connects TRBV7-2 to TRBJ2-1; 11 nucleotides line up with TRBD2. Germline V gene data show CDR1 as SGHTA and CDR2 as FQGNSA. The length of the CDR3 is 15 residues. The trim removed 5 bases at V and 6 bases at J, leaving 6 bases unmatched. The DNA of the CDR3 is TGTGCCAGCAGCAAGGGGACTAGCGGTTTCAATGAGCAGTTCTTC. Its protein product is CASSKGTSGFNEQFF.

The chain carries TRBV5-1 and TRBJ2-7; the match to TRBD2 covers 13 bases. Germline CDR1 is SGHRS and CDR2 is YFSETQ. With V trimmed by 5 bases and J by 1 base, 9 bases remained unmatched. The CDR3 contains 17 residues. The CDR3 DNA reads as TGCGCCAGCAGACACGGACTAGCGGGAGTTCCATCCTACGAGCAGTACTTC. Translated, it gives CASRHGLAGVPSYEQYF. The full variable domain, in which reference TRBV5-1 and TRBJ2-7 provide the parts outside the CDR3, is KAGVTQTPRYLIKTRGQQVTLSCSPISGHRSVSWYQQTPGQGLQFLFEYFSETQRNKGNFPGRFSGRQFSNSRSEMNVSTLELGDSALYLCASRHGLAGVPSYEQYFGPGTRLTVT.

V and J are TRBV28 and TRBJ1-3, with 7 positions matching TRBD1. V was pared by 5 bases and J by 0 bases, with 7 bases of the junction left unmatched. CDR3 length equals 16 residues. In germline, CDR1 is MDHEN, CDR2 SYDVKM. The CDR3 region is CASSPQEGASGNTIYF. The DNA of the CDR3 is TGTGCCAGCAGTCCACAAGAGGGGGCCTCTGGAAACACCATATATTTT.

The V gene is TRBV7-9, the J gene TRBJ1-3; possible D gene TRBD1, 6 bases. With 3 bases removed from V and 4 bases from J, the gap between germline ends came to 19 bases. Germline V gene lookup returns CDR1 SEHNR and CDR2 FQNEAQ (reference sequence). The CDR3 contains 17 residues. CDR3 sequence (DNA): TGTGCCAGCAGCTTCGCCAGGGGAACCACAGAAGGAAACACCATATATTTT. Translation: CASSFARGTTEGNTIYF.

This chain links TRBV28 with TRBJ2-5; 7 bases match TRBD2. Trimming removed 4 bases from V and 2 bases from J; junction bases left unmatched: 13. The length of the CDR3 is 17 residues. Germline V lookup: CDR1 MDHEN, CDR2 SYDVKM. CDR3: CASSSRFSREPQETQYF. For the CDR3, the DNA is TGTGCCAGCAGTTCCCGATTCTCGCGGGAGCCGCAAGAGACCCAGTACTTC.

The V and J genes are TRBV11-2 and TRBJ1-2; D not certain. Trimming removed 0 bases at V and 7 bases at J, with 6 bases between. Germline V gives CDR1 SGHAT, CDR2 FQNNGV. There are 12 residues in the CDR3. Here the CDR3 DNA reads TGTGCCAGCAGCTTAGAGGCCCTTGGCTACACCTTC. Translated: CASSLEALGYTF.

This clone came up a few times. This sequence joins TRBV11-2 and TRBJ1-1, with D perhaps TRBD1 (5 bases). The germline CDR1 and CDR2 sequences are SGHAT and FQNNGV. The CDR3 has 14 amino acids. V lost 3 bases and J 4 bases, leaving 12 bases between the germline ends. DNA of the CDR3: TGTGCCAGCAGCTTGGTGGGCCAGGGCACTGAAGCTTTCTTT. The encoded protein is CASSLVGQGTEAFF.

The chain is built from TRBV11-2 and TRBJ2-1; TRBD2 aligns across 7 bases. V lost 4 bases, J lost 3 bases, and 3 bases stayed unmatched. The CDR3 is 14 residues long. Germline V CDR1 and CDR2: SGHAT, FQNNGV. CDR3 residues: CASSSSGNYNEQFF. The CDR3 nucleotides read TGTGCCAGCAGCTCTAGCGGTAACTACAATGAGCAGTTCTTC.

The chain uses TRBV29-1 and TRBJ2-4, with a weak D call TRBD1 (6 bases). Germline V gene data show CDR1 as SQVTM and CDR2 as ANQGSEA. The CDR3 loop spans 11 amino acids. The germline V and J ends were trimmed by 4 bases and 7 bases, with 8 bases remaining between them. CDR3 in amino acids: CSVAQGNIQYF. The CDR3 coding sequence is TGCAGCGTTGCCCAGGGGAACATTCAGTACTTC.

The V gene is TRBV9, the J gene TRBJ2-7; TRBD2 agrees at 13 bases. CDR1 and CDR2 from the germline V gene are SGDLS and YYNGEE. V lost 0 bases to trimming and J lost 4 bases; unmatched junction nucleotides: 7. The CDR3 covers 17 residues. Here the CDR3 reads CASSVGGGLAGVYEQYF. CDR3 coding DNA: TGTGCCAGCAGCGTAGGGGGCGGACTAGCGGGAGTGTACGAGCAGTACTTC.

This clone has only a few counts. The CDR3 loop reads CASSPGTLSGNTIYF. The CDR3 DNA reads as TGTGCCAGCTCACCAGGGACACTCTCTGGAAACACCATATATTTT. J is TRBJ1-3 and V is TRBV18; a weak D match, TRBD1 (6 bases). Trimming cost V 2 bases and J 0 bases, with 8 bases left between them. CDR1 and CDR2 (germline): KGHSH, LQKENI. CDR3 length: 15 amino acids. The full variable domain, in which reference TRBV18 and TRBJ1-3 provide the parts outside the CDR3, is NAGVMQNPRHLVRRRGQEARLRCSPMKGHSHVYWYRQLPEEGLKFMVYLQKENIIDESGMPKERFSAEFPKEGPSILRIQQVVRGDSAAYFCASSPGTLSGNTIYFGEGSWLTVV.